This T cell receptor (beta chain) is drawn from a study of response to subunit inactivated influenza vaccine. The CDR3 has 17 residues. From germline, CDR1 is MNHEY and CDR2 SMNVEV (reference sequence). V dropped 5 bases and J dropped 6; count of bases not matched to a gene: 11. TCRdb passed the RT-PCR reads through MiXCR, listing each CDR3 protein once. The sample has hundreds of thousands of distinct CDR3 sequences; over 25% are singletons. The receptor's source is a man over 45 who received an inactivated influenza vaccine. The chain employs TRBV27 and TRBJ2-1; 12 positions match TRBD1. Here the sequenced sample was CD4+ T cells sorted from PBMCs, taken 5 days after vaccination. Here the CDR3 DNA reads TGTGCCAGCAGTCCCTACCGGGACAGGGGGCGAGGCAATGAGCAGTTCTTC. Translated: CASSPYRDRGRGNEQFF.